The 9 T cell receptor beta chains presented below share a single source sample, sequenced in a study of CD8+ T cells in alopecia areata. Extracted RNA was reverse transcribed, and the resulting cDNA served as sequencing template. Using immunoSEQ multiplex PCR, the repertoire was profiled, and TCRdb retains in-frame clones only, with some absent. Here the sample spans 200,000 to 250,000 clones, 50% to 60% being singletons. Sequencing was performed on CD4+ T cells sorted from blood, taken at week 0. The receptors derive from a human donor with alopecia areata.

A few counts support this clone. The chain links TRBV5-1 to TRBJ1-5; a weak D match, TRBD1 (6 bases). Germline V gene lookup returns CDR1 SGHRS and CDR2 YFSETQ. The CDR3 runs 16 residues. V lost 1 base to trimming and J lost 3 bases, with 14 bases between them. The CDR3 nucleotides read TGCGCCAGCAGCTTGAGGCCAGGGGACGACAATCAGCCCCAGCATTTT. This gives the protein CASSLRPGDDNQPQHF.

This clone was picked up a small number of times. The chain combines TRBV6-5 with TRBJ2-1; tentative D call: TRBD2 (6 bases). Trimming left V 0 bases short and J 8 bases short, with 14 bases between. Germline CDR1 MNHEY, CDR2 SVGAGI. The length of the CDR3 is 15 residues. Here the CDR3 DNA reads TGTGCCAGCAGTTACTCAGCGGGCCAGGGAGATGAGCAGTTCTTC. It translates to CASSYSAGQGDEQFF.

This clone was detected once. The rearrangement uses TRBV7-9 and TRBJ2-2; D is uncertain. Germline V CDR1 and CDR2: SEHNR, FQNEAQ (reference sequence). CDR3 size: 13 residues. Trimming removed 5 bases at V and 4 bases at J, with 8 bases between. The CDR3 sequence: CASSPWSTGELFF. CDR3 coding DNA: TGTGCCAGCAGCCCCTGGTCCACCGGGGAGCTGTTTTTT.

The CDR3 coding sequence is TGTGCCAGCAGTTACTCGGCGCAGATGAACACTGAAGCTTTCTTT. Protein: CASSYSAQMNTEAFF. This chain connects TRBV6-5 to TRBJ1-1; D ambiguous. CDR1 is MNHEY and CDR2 is SVGAGI in the germline V gene. This CDR3 has 15 residues. The V gene lost 0 bases and the J gene lost 0 bases, with 8 bases spanning the gap.

The CDR3 region has the DNA TGCAGCGTCACCTTTAGCGGGAGCCATGAGCAGTTCTTC. This sequence encodes CSVTFSGSHEQFF. The rearrangement links TRBV29-1 to TRBJ2-1; 9 bases agree with TRBD2. CDR1 SQVTM and CDR2 ANQGSEA come from the germline V gene. V trimming: 6 bases; J trimming: 8 bases; junction bases outside the gene matches: 8. This CDR3 region has 13 residues.

This clone was found a few times. This sequence joins TRBV30 and TRBJ2-1; D is unresolved. Germline values: CDR1 GTSNPN, CDR2 SVGIG (reference sequence). The CDR3 has 14 residues. Trimming removed 0 bases from V and 8 bases from J, with 14 bases in between. In nucleotides, the CDR3 is TGTGCCTGGAGTGTAGGTCGCTTAAGCGATGAGCAGTTCTTC. It codes for CAWSVGRLSDEQFF.

This clone was observed a few times. The rearrangement joins TRBV11-2 to TRBJ2-2, with no clear D. This CDR3 spans 17 amino acids. Trimming pared 1 base from V and 0 bases from J, leaving 12 bases between. The germline V gene encodes CDR1 SGHAT and CDR2 FQNNGV. The CDR3 sequence is CASSLVGRIANTGELFF. CDR3 coding DNA: TGTGCCAGCAGCTTAGTTGGCAGAATCGCGAACACCGGGGAGCTGTTTTTT.

Written as DNA, the CDR3 is TGTGCCAGCAGCGTAGTTCCTAGCAACACCGGGGAGCTGTTTTTT. The encoded protein is CASSVVPSNTGELFF. The chain recombines TRBV9 with TRBJ2-2, with a possible D match to TRBD2 (5 bases). V lost 0 bases, J lost 2 bases, and 8 bases lay in between. Germline CDR1 reads SGDLS; CDR2 reads YYNGEE. This CDR3 is built from 15 residues.

The chain has TRBV10-3 and TRBJ1-5; a weak D match, TRBD1 (6 bases). Trimming left V 0 bases short and J 7 bases short, with 10 bases between. The CDR3 runs 14 residues. Germline values: CDR1 ENHRY, CDR2 SYGVKD. The CDR3 region has the DNA TGTGCCATCAGTGAGTCGGGGGCAGGACAGCCCCAGCATTTT. Translation: CAISESGAGQPQHF.